The entry below describes one T cell receptor beta chain. TCRdb keeps only in-frame clones here, not all; method: immunoSEQ multiplex PCR. The sample yields some 150,000 clones, roughly 87% seen once. This record comes from a study of blood T cell repertoires in COVID-19. On the study more broadly: The United States, Italy and Spain provided the acute and convalescent COVID-19 samples.

Germline CDR1 is MNHNY and CDR2 is SVGAGI (reference sequence). The CDR3 runs to 13 residues. Losses at the gene ends were 6 bases for V and 10 bases for J; bases not matched to a gene: 9. The clonotype comes from a woman aged 55-69 years with active or convalescent COVID-19. Source material: peripheral blood. The rearrangement uses TRBV6-6 and TRBJ2-1; 7 bases are a match to TRBD1. CDR3 nucleotides: TGTGCCAGCAGCGTTACAGGGGAAGGCGAGCAGTTCTTC. This sequence encodes CASSVTGEGEQFF.